This entry features one T cell receptor beta chain sequence. Its target is not known. This sample is drawn from a study of T cells in Graves' hyperthyroidism and ophthalmopathy. Study results and limitations: Clonotypes that were expanded in thyroid above 0.001 mostly appeared in blood too. Onset of ophthalmopathy came a median around 6.5 months after the model predicted it.

The CDR3 runs to 11 residues. Germline assignment: CDR1 MDHEN and CDR2 SYDVKM. V lost 0 bases and J lost 7, with 3 bases in between. The study left out patients who had uncontrolled infection, other autoimmune disease, pregnancy or lactation. RNA transcripts provided the source from which TCR beta CDR3 regions were amplified. The HTBI primer set served for first-round RT-PCR of the TCR CDR3. TCRdb re-called the multiplex PCR reads through MiXCR, storing one row per CDR3 protein. The sample yields 500,000 to 650,000 distinct CDR3 sequences, around 50% seen once. This sequence joins TRBV28 and TRBJ1-1, with D unresolved. The sequenced sample consisted of peripheral blood or thyroid tissue (not recorded which). This clonotype was obtained from an adult woman with Graves' disease, either hyperthyroidism or ophthalmopathy (not recorded which). The CDR3 reads CASSLWLEAFF. For the CDR3, the DNA is TGTGCCAGCAGTTTATGGCTTGAAGCTTTCTTT.